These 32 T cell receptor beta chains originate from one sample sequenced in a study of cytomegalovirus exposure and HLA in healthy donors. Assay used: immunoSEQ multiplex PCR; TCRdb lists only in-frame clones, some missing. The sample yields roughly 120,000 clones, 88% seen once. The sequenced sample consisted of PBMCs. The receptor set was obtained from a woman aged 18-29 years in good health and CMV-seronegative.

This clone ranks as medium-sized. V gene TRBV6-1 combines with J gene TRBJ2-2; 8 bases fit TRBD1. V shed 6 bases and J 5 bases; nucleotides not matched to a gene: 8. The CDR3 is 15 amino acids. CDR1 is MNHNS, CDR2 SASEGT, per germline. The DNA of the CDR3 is TGTGCCAGCAGAGGGGTACAGGGGGATACCGGGGAGCTGTTTTTT. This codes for CASRGVQGDTGELFF.

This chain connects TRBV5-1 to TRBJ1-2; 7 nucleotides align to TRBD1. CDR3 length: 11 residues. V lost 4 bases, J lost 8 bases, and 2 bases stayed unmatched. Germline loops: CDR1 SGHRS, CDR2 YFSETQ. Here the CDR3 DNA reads TGCGCCAGCAGCCACAGGGGAGGCTACACCTTC. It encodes CASSHRGGYTF.

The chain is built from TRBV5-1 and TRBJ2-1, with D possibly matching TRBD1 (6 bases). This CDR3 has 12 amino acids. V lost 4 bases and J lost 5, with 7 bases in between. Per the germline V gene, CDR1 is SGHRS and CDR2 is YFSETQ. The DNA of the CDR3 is TGCGCCAGCAGCGACAGGAACAATGAGCAGTTCTTC. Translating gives CASSDRNNEQFF.

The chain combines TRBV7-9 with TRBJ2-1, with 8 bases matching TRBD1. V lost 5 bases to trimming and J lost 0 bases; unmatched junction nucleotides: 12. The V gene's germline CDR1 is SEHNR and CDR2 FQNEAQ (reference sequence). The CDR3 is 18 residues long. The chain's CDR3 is CASSPGTGPSSSYNEQFF. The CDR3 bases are TGTGCCAGCAGCCCGGGGACAGGACCATCGAGCTCCTACAATGAGCAGTTCTTC.

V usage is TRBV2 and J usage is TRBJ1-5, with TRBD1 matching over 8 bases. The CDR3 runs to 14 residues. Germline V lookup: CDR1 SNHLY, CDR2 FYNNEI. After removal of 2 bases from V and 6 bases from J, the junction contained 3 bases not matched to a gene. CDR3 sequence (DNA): TGTGCCAGCAGTGAAACAGGGGGAGTTCAGCCCCAGCATTTT. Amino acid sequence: CASSETGGVQPQHF.

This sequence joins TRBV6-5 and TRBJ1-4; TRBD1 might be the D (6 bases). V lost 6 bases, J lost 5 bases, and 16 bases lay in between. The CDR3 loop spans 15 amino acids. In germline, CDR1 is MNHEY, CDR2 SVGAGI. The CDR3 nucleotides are TGTGCCAGCAGAAATACCGGGACACGAAATGAAAAACTGTTTTTT. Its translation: CASRNTGTRNEKLFF.

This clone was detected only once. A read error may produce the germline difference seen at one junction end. The CDR3 protein is CASSETGGASVHF. CDR3 nucleotide sequence: TGCGCCAGCAGCGAGACAGGGGGCGCTTCCGTCCACTTC. The J gene is TRBJ1-2, the V gene TRBV5-1; TRBD1 agrees at 10 bases. Germline CDR1 is SGHRS and CDR2 is YFSETQ. This CDR3 contains 13 residues. Using reference TRBV5-1 and TRBJ1-2 for the parts outside the CDR3, the full variable domain is KAGVTQTPRYLIKTRGQQVTLSCSPISGHRSVSWYQQTPGQGLQFLFEYFSETQRNKGNFPGRFSGRQFSNSRSEMNVSTLELGDSALYLCASSETGGASVHFGSGTRLTVV.

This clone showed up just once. CDR3 loop: CASSNNRGETQYF. The CDR3 DNA follows: TGTGCCAGCAGCAATAATCGGGGGGAGACCCAGTACTTC. The J gene is TRBJ2-5, the V gene TRBV11-1; D is possibly TRBD2 (6 bases). The CDR3 is 13 amino acids. Between the trimmed V and J ends, which lost 5 bases and 5 bases, there was a span of 12 bases. Germline loops: CDR1 SGHAT, CDR2 FQDESV (reference sequence).

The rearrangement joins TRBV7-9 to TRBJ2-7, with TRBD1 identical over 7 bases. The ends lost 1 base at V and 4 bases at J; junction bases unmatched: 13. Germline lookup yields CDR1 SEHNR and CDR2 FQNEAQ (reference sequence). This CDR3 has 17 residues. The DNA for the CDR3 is TGTGCCAGCAGCTTAGGCATTACCGGGACAGTGTATTACGAGCAGTACTTC. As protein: CASSLGITGTVYYEQYF.

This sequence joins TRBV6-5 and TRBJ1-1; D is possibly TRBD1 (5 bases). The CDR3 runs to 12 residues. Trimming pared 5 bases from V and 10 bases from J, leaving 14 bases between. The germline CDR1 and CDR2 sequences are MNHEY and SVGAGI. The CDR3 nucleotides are TGTGCCAGCAGTCAAACCGGGAGGGGAGCTTTCTTT. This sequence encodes CASSQTGRGAFF.

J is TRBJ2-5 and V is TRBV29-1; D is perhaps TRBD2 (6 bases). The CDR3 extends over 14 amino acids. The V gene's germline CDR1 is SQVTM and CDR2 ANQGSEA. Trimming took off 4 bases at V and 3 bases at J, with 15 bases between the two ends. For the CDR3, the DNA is TGCAGCGTTGCGCCGGGACTCATGGAAGAGACCCAGTACTTC. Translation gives CSVAPGLMEETQYF.

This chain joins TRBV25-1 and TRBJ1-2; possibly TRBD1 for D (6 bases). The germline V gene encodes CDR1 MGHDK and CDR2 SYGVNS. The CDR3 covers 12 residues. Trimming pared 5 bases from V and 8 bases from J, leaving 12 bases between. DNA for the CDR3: TGTGCCAGCAGTCTCACAGGGAACGGCTACACCTTC. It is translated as CASSLTGNGYTF.

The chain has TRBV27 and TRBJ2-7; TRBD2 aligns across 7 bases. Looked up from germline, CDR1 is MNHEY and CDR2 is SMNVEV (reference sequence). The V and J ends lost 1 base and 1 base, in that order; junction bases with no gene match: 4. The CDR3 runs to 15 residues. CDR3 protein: CASSLYGRSSYEQYF. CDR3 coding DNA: TGTGCCAGCAGTTTATACGGGAGGTCGTCCTACGAGCAGTACTTC.

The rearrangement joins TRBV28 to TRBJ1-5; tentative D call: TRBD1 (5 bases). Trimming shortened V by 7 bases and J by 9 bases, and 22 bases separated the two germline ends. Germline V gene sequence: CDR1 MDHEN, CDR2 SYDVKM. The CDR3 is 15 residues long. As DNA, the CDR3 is TGTGCCAGCATGATACAGGTGGGCGGGAGTGGGCCCCAGCATTTT. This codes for CASMIQVGGSGPQHF.

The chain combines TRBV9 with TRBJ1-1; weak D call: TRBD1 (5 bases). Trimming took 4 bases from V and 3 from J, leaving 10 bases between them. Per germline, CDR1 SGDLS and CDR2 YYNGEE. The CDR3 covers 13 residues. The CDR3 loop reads CASSLQVDTEAFF. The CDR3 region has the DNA TGTGCCAGCAGCTTACAGGTTGACACTGAAGCTTTCTTT.

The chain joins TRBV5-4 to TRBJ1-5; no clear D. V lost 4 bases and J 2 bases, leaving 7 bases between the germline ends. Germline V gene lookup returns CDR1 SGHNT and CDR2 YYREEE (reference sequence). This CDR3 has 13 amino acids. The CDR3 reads CASSREGNQPQHF. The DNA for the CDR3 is TGTGCCAGCAGCCGGGAGGGCAATCAGCCCCAGCATTTT. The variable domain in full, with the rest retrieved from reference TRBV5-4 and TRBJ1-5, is ETGVTQSPTHLIKTRGQQVTLRCSSQSGHNTVSWYQQALGQGPQFIFQYYREEENGRGNFPPRFSGLQFPNYSSELNVNALELDDSALYLCASSREGNQPQHFGDGTRLSIL.

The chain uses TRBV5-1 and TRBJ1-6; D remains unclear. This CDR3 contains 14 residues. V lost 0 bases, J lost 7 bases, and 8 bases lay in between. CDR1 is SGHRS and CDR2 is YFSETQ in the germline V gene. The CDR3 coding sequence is TGCGCCAGCAGCTTGGACCCAGGCAATTCACCCCTCCACTTT. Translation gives CASSLDPGNSPLHF.

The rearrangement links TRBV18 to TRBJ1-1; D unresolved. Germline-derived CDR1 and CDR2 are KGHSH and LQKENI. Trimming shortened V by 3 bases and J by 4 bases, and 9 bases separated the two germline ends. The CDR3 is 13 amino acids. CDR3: CASSPGRATEAFF. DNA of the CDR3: TGTGCCAGCTCACCTGGGAGGGCCACTGAAGCTTTCTTT.

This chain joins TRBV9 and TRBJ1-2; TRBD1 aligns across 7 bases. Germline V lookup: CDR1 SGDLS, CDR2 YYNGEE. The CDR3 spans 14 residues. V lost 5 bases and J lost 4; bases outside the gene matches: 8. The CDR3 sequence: CASSSTTGPYGYTF. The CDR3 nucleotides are TGTGCCAGCAGTTCTACGACAGGGCCCTATGGCTACACCTTC.

CDR3 residues: CASRADRSPYEQYF. The CDR3 DNA sequence: TGTGCCAGCAGAGCGGACAGGTCACCCTACGAGCAGTACTTC. This chain connects TRBV6-1 to TRBJ2-7; 7 bases map to TRBD1. The V and J ends lost 6 bases and 2 bases, in that order; junction bases with no gene match: 7. The germline CDR1 and CDR2 sequences are MNHNS and SASEGT. This CDR3 contains 14 residues.

This CDR3 reads CASSSGVPNQPQHF. For the CDR3, the DNA is TGTGCCAGCAGCAGCGGGGTCCCAAATCAGCCCCAGCATTTT. This chain uses TRBV21-1 with TRBJ1-5. TRBV21-1 is recorded as a pseudogene. CDR3 length equals 14 residues.

The CDR3 DNA reads as TGTGCCAGCAGCTTGCGTAACTATGGCTACACCTTC. This sequence encodes CASSLRNYGYTF. The chain is built from TRBV5-8 and TRBJ1-2; unclear D gene. The CDR3 sequence is 12 residues long. From germline, CDR1 is SGHTS and CDR2 YDEGEE. V lost 1 base to trimming and J lost 1 base, with 2 bases between them.

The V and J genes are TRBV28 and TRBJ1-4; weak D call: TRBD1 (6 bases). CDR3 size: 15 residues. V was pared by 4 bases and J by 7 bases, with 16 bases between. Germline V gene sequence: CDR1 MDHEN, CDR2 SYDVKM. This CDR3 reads CASSYRDLRGEKLFF. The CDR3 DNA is TGTGCCAGCAGTTACAGGGATCTAAGGGGTGAAAAACTGTTTTTT.

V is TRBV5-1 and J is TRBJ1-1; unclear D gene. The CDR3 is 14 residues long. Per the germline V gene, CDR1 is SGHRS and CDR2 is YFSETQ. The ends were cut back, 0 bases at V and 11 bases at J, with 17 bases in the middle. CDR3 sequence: CASSLGDGGGRAFF. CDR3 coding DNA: TGCGCCAGCAGCTTGGGTGACGGTGGAGGTCGGGCTTTCTTT.

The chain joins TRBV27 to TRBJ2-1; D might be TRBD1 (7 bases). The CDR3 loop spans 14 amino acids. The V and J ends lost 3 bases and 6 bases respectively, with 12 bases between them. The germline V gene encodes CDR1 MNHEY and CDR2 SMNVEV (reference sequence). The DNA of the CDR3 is TGTGCCAGCAGTTTCCCAGGGGGGATCAATGAGCAGTTCTTC. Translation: CASSFPGGINEQFF.

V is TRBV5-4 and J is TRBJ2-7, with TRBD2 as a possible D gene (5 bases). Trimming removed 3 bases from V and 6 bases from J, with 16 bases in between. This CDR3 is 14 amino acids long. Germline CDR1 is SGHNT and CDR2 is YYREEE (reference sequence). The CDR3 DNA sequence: TGTGCCAGCAGCTCCGGACTGCCACCTGGCGAGCAGTACTTC. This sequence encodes CASSSGLPPGEQYF.

The CDR3 protein is CASKTLAAQETQYF. DNA of the CDR3: TGTGCCAGCAAGACATTAGCGGCGCAAGAGACCCAGTACTTC. V is TRBV28 and J is TRBJ2-5, with D possibly being TRBD2 (6 bases). Germline assignment: CDR1 MDHEN and CDR2 SYDVKM. The length of the CDR3 is 14 residues. The ends were cut back, 7 bases at V and 2 bases at J, with 14 bases in the middle.

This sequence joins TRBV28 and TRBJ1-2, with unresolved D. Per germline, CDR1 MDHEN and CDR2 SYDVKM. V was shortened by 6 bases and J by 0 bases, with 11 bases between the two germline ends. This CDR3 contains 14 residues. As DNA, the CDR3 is TGTGCCAGCAGAGCAGGACTTCCTAACTATGGCTACACCTTC. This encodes CASRAGLPNYGYTF.

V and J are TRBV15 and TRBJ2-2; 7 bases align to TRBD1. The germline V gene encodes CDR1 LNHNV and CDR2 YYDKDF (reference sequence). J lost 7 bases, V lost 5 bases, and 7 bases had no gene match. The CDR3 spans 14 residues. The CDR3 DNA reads TGTGCCACCAGCTACGACAGGGCTGTCGGGGAGCTGTTTTTT. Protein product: CATSYDRAVGELFF.

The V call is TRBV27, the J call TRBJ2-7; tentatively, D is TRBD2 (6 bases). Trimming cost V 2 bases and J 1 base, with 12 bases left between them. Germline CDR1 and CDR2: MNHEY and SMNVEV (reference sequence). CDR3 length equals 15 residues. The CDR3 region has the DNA TGTGCCAGCAGTTTAGCGGGGTCAACGTCCTACGAGCAGTACTTC. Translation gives CASSLAGSTSYEQYF.

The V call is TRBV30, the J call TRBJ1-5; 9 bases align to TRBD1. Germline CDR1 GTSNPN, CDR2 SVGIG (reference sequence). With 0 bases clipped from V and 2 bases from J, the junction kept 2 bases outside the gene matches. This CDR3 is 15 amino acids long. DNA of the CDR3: TGTGCCTGGAGTGTACAGGGGGCGGGCAATCAGCCCCAGCATTTT. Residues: CAWSVQGAGNQPQHF.

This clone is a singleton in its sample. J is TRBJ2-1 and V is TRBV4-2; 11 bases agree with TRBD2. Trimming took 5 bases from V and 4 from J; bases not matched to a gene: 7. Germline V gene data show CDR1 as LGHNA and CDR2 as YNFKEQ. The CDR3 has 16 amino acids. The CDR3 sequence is CASSITGLADYNEQFF. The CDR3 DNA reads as TGTGCCAGCAGCATAACGGGACTAGCGGATTACAATGAGCAGTTCTTC.